This T cell receptor (beta chain) appears in the sequencing data of a study of shared clonotypes between healthy human individuals. Adult Caucasians living in Nashville, Tennessee made up all of the donors. Data came from immunoSEQ multiplex PCR; TCRdb stores just in-frame clones and leaves some out. Here the sample spans under 2,500,000 clones, almost 96% being singletons. CDR1 SGHDT and CDR2 YYEEEE come from the germline V gene. V was cut by 2 bases and J by 0 bases, with 6 bases left in between. This CDR3 is 15 amino acids long. Sequencing used naive CD4+ T cells sorted from blood. Subset: CD45RA+ positively selected. This receptor was obtained from a man aged 18 to 30 in good health. V usage is TRBV5-6 and J usage is TRBJ1-6; D gene uncertain. The CDR3 nucleotides read TGTGCCAGCAGCTTAAGTAGCTCCTATAATTCACCCCTCCACTTT. Its translation is CASSLSSSYNSPLHF.